This T cell receptor (beta chain) was recorded in a study of vaccination and CD4 T cells after COVID-19. The wider study: Each control culture was treated with a CEFX pool, an HIV-1 Nef pool, or no peptide.

Sequence data for DNA of cultured CD4+ T cells were generated by the Oncomine TCR Beta short-read assay. TCRdb independently ran MiXCR on the PCR reads; one entry per CDR3 protein. This sample has around 20,000 distinct CDR3 sequences, with 67% found just once. The CDR3 is 17 residues long. Germline trimming cut 4 bases from V and 0 bases from J; bases unmatched to any gene: 9. CDR1 is SGHTA and CDR2 is FQGNSA in the germline V gene. In regard to this clonotype: Its antigen is unknown.

Documented treatment: roughly 10-day PBMC culture with coronavirus spike peptide pools or control peptides (ViraFEST assay). Before TCRs were sequenced, ViraFEST expanded antigen-specific T cells with peptide pools. Fewer than 2.5 million PBMCs went into each well for culture with 8.5 to 10 IU/ml IL-2 and about 9.9 ug/ml peptide pools. The source of this sequence is a human donor who had recovered from COVID-19. The chain recombines TRBV7-2 with TRBJ2-7, with 10 bases fitting TRBD2. Sequenced sample: CD4+ T cells from blood, cultured in vitro. As DNA, the CDR3 is TGTGCCAGCAGCTCCCCGGGACTAGCGTTTTCCTCCTACGAGCAGTACTTC. Translation gives CASSSPGLAFSSYEQYF.